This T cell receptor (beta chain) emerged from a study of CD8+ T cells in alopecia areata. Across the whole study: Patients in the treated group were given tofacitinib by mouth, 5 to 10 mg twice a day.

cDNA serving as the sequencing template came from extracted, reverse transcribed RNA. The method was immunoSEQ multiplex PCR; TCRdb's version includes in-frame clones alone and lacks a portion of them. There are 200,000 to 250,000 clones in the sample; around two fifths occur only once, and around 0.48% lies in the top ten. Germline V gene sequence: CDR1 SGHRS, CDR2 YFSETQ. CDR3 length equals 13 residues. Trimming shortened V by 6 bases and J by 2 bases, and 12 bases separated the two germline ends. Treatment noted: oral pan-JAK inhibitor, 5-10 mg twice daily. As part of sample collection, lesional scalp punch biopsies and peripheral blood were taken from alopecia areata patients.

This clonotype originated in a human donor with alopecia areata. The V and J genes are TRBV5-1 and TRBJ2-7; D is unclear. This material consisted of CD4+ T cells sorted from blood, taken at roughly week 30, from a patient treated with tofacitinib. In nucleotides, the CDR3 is TGCGCCAGCAAGGTAGACGTCGCCTACGAGCAGTACTTC. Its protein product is CASKVDVAYEQYF. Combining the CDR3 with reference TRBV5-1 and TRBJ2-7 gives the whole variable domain KAGVTQTPRYLIKTRGQQVTLSCSPISGHRSVSWYQQTPGQGLQFLFEYFSETQRNKGNFPGRFSGRQFSNSRSEMNVSTLELGDSALYLCASKVDVAYEQYFGPGTRLTVT.